The next 27 T cell receptor beta chains were all read from a single sample in a study of CD8+ T cells in alopecia areata. TCR sequencing used cDNA made by reverse transcription of extracted RNA. Repertoires were generated with immunoSEQ multiplex PCR, while TCRdb's copy carries only in-frame clones and drops some. The sample holds roughly 210,000 clones, 43% seen once. The treatment was: oral pan-JAK inhibitor, 5-10 mg twice daily. Here the sequenced sample was CD4+ T cells sorted from blood, taken between weeks 36 and 40, from a patient treated with tofacitinib. The receptor set was obtained from a human donor with alopecia areata.

In DNA form, the CDR3 reads TGTGCCAGCCACCTCCCGGGGGTCACTGAAGCTTTCTTT. It specifies CASHLPGVTEAFF. The gene calls are TRBV6-5 and TRBJ1-1; possible D gene TRBD1, 5 bases. The V gene's germline CDR1 is MNHEY and CDR2 SVGAGI. V dropped 8 bases and J dropped 4 bases, with 14 bases sitting between them. The CDR3 consists of 13 residues.

This clone was seen a handful of times. The chain has TRBV29-1 and TRBJ1-2; 9 nucleotides align to TRBD1. V shed 1 base and J 4 bases; nucleotides not matched to a gene: 7. Per the germline V gene, CDR1 is SQVTM and CDR2 is ANQGSEA. CDR3 size: 15 residues. CDR3 sequence (DNA): TGCAGCGTTGAAGGGGGGGACAGGGCGCTCTATGGCTACACCTTC. It specifies CSVEGGDRALYGYTF.

This clone turned up a few times. The chain uses TRBV10-3 and TRBJ1-1; no firm D call. The CDR3 is 15 residues long. Germline V gene data show CDR1 as ENHRY and CDR2 as SYGVKD. The V end lost 6 bases, the J end lost 1 base, and 15 bases lay between the germline ends. CDR3 residues: CAISPVERANTEAFF. In nucleotides, the CDR3 is TGTGCCATCAGCCCCGTTGAGAGGGCGAACACTGAAGCTTTCTTT.

In its sample, this clone was seen a few times. V and J are TRBV14 and TRBJ2-4; 9 bases are shared with TRBD2. CDR1 and CDR2 from the germline V gene are SGHDN and FVKESK. With 4 bases clipped from V and 1 base from J, the junction kept 5 bases outside the gene matches. CDR3 length: 16 residues. The CDR3: CASSRSGGKAKNIQYF. The CDR3 region has the DNA TGTGCCAGCAGCCGGAGCGGGGGGAAGGCCAAAAACATTCAGTACTTC.

The J gene is TRBJ2-3, the V gene TRBV29-1, with 7 bases lining up with TRBD1. J lost 3 bases, V lost 6 bases, and 12 bases had no gene match. Germline V lookup: CDR1 SQVTM, CDR2 ANQGSEA. CDR3 size: 15 residues. The CDR3 region is CSVAQSGRGTDTQYF. The CDR3 bases are TGCAGCGTCGCCCAAAGTGGCAGGGGGACAGATACGCAGTATTTT.

This clone was seen just once. The identical CDR3 is also encoded by other nucleotide sequences in the sample. The J gene is TRBJ2-7, the V gene TRBV30, with D unclear. The CDR3 is 13 amino acids. The V end lost 0 bases, the J end lost 3 bases, and 9 bases lay between the germline ends. Germline CDR1 GTSNPN, CDR2 SVGIG (reference sequence). The CDR3 sequence is CAWSVRAGYEQYF. CDR3 sequence (DNA): TGTGCCTGGAGTGTACGGGCCGGCTACGAGCAGTACTTC.

This clone was detected only a few times. The chain has TRBV30 and TRBJ2-1; no firm D call. The germline gives CDR1 GTSNPN, CDR2 SVGIG (reference sequence). CDR3 size: 13 residues. Trimming left V 3 bases short and J 0 bases short, with 6 bases between. Written as DNA, the CDR3 is TGTGCCTGGAGGGGTAGCTCCTACAATGAGCAGTTCTTC. Amino acid sequence: CAWRGSSYNEQFF. The entire variable domain, with the rest obtained from reference TRBV30 and TRBJ2-1, is as follows: SQTIHQWPATLVQPVGSPLSLECTVEGTSNPNLYWYRQAAGRGLQLLFYSVGIGQISSEVPQNLSASRPQDRQFILSSKKLLLSDSGFYLCAWRGSSYNEQFFGPGTRLTVL.

The V and J genes are TRBV30 and TRBJ1-1; no firm D call. The CDR3 loop spans 13 amino acids. V shed 5 bases and J shed 4 bases, with 14 bases lying between them. Germline CDR1 is GTSNPN and CDR2 is SVGIG (reference sequence). The CDR3 DNA sequence: TGTGCCTGGGGGTTGGGTATGGGCACTGAAGCTTTCTTT. Translated: CAWGLGMGTEAFF.

This chain connects TRBV30 to TRBJ1-4, with a possible D match to TRBD1 (6 bases). Germline V gives CDR1 GTSNPN, CDR2 SVGIG (reference sequence). Trimming cost V 2 bases and J 10 bases, with 20 bases left between them. The CDR3 runs 15 residues. The CDR3 is CAWSPNRVWGGKLFF. DNA of the CDR3: TGTGCCTGGAGTCCAAACAGGGTTTGGGGAGGAAAACTGTTTTTT. Combining the CDR3 with reference TRBV30 and TRBJ1-4 gives the whole variable domain SQTIHQWPATLVQPVGSPLSLECTVEGTSNPNLYWYRQAAGRGLQLLFYSVGIGQISSEVPQNLSASRPQDRQFILSSKKLLLSDSGFYLCAWSPNRVWGGKLFFGSGTQLSVL.

The CDR3 DNA sequence: TGCAGCGTTGTCCAGGGAGGGTACGAGCAGTACTTC. As protein: CSVVQGGYEQYF. The chain uses TRBV29-1 and TRBJ2-7; TRBD2 matches 7 bases. This CDR3 has 12 amino acids. The V and J ends lost 4 bases and 4 bases, in that order; junction bases with no gene match: 4. The germline V gene has CDR1 SQVTM and CDR2 ANQGSEA.

The chain combines TRBV11-2 with TRBJ1-5, with TRBD1 as a possible D gene (5 bases). The CDR3 spans 15 residues. Germline V gene data show CDR1 as SGHAT and CDR2 as FQNNGV. The ends were cut back, 0 bases at V and 2 bases at J, with 8 bases in the middle. This CDR3 is CASSLEGAGNQPQHF. CDR3 nucleotide sequence: TGTGCCAGCAGCTTAGAAGGGGCCGGCAATCAGCCCCAGCATTTT.

This clone was seen once. V is TRBV7-2 and J is TRBJ1-4, with 8 bases identical to TRBD1. In germline, CDR1 is SGHTA, CDR2 FQGNSA. The CDR3 length is 16 residues. V was clipped by 5 bases and J by 8 bases; unmatched bases: 13. In nucleotides, the CDR3 is TGTGCCAGCAGCCCGTTCGGACAGGGCCTCTCCGAAAAACTGTTTTTT. Encoded protein: CASSPFGQGLSEKLFF.

The chain joins TRBV15 to TRBJ2-1; D is ambiguous. The germline V and J ends were trimmed by 1 base and 11 bases, with 15 bases remaining between them. The CDR3 is 14 amino acids. CDR1 is LNHNV, CDR2 YYDKDF, per germline (reference sequence). The CDR3 is CATSRARPPAQQFF. The CDR3 DNA follows: TGTGCCACCAGCAGAGCCCGCCCCCCGGCACAGCAGTTCTTC.

The V call is TRBV4-3, the J call TRBJ2-7; 13 nucleotides align to TRBD2. This CDR3 is 15 amino acids long. The V segment lost 3 bases and the J segment 3 bases; nucleotides outside the gene matches: 2. Looked up from germline, CDR1 is LGHNA and CDR2 is YSLEER. CDR3 nucleotide sequence: TGCGCCAGCAGCCATCGACTAGCGGGAGGCTACGAGCAGTACTTC. Protein sequence: CASSHRLAGGYEQYF.

The J gene is TRBJ2-1, the V gene TRBV30; TRBD2 matches 12 bases. The V segment lost 1 base and the J segment 4 bases; nucleotides outside the gene matches: 5. The CDR3 runs to 16 residues. Looked up from germline, CDR1 is GTSNPN and CDR2 is SVGIG (reference sequence). CDR3 DNA: TGTGCCTGGAGTGCGCGACTAGCGGGAGCGTACAATGAGCAGTTCTTC. It codes for CAWSARLAGAYNEQFF.

This clone has only a few counts. The gene calls are TRBV15 and TRBJ2-7; 7 bases map to TRBD1. V lost 0 bases, J lost 3 bases, and 8 bases stayed unmatched. Germline V gives CDR1 LNHNV, CDR2 YYDKDF (reference sequence). This CDR3 has 16 residues. DNA for the CDR3: TGTGCCACCAGCAGAGATACTGGACAGGACTTCTACGAGCAGTACTTC. It codes for CATSRDTGQDFYEQYF.

This clone was picked up a small number of times. The V call is TRBV6-6, the J call TRBJ2-5; the match to TRBD1 covers 8 bases. The CDR3 runs 13 residues. Germline V CDR1 and CDR2: MNHNY, SVGAGI (reference sequence). J was trimmed by 4 bases and V by 6 bases; bases with no gene match: 4. CDR3 in amino acids: CASSRGLRETQYF. CDR3 bases: TGTGCCAGCAGCAGGGGGCTTCGAGAGACCCAGTACTTC.

The chain recombines TRBV7-9 with TRBJ2-3; tentatively, D is TRBD2 (6 bases). In germline, CDR1 is SEHNR, CDR2 FQNEAQ (reference sequence). The CDR3 has 13 residues. The ends were cut back, 5 bases at V and 11 bases at J, with 17 bases in the middle. This chain's CDR3 is CASSPLSGFLQYF. The CDR3 nucleotides are TGTGCCAGCAGCCCTCTGAGCGGGTTCTTGCAGTATTTT.

The chain carries TRBV7-2 and TRBJ2-7; no clear D. The CDR3 is made up of 14 amino acids. Trimming stripped 5 bases from V and 0 bases from J, with 11 bases between. In germline, CDR1 is SGHTA, CDR2 FQGNSA. The CDR3 here is CASSLVPSSYEQYF. The CDR3 bases are TGTGCCAGCAGCCTAGTACCAAGCTCCTACGAGCAGTACTTC.

The V gene is TRBV5-1, the J gene TRBJ2-5, with 8 nucleotides matching TRBD2. The CDR3 spans 15 residues. From germline, CDR1 is SGHRS and CDR2 YFSETQ. V trimming: 7 bases; J trimming: 0 bases; junction bases outside the gene matches: 8. In DNA, the CDR3 is TGCGCCAGCCGGTTAGGGACTAGGGACCAAGAGACCCAGTACTTC. This gives the protein CASRLGTRDQETQYF. The full variable domain, completed using reference TRBV5-1 and TRBJ2-5, is KAGVTQTPRYLIKTRGQQVTLSCSPISGHRSVSWYQQTPGQGLQFLFEYFSETQRNKGNFPGRFSGRQFSNSRSEMNVSTLELGDSALYLCASRLGTRDQETQYFGPGTRLLVL.

This chain connects TRBV5-4 to TRBJ2-1; D gene unclear. Between the trimmed V and J ends, which lost 1 base and 0 bases, there was a span of 8 bases. CDR3 length equals 15 residues. Germline V gene data show CDR1 as SGHNT and CDR2 as YYREEE (reference sequence). Written as DNA, the CDR3 is TGTGCCAGCAGCTTGAGGGCGAGCTCCTACAATGAGCAGTTCTTC. It translates to CASSLRASSYNEQFF.

This clone has more than one count but fewer than ten. The gene calls are TRBV7-9 and TRBJ2-3; 7 positions agree with TRBD1. Germline V gene lookup returns CDR1 SEHNR and CDR2 FQNEAQ (reference sequence). J gave up 3 bases and V 3 bases, and 9 bases lay outside the gene matches. The length of the CDR3 is 16 residues. In nucleotides, the CDR3 is TGTGCCAGCAGCTTTGGACAGACAGGGTATACAGATACGCAGTATTTT. The encoded protein is CASSFGQTGYTDTQYF.

Only one count was recorded for this clone. V and J are TRBV5-1 and TRBJ2-2; TRBD2 matches 8 bases. The germline CDR1 and CDR2 sequences are SGHRS and YFSETQ. This CDR3 contains 14 residues. Losses at the gene ends were 0 bases for V and 6 bases for J; bases not matched to a gene: 1. The CDR3 here is CASSLAAGAGELFF. In DNA, the CDR3 is TGCGCCAGCAGCTTGGCAGCGGGAGCCGGGGAGCTGTTTTTT.

The chain has TRBV5-4 and TRBJ2-3; possible D gene TRBD2, 5 bases. Germline V gene sequence: CDR1 SGHNT, CDR2 YYREEE (reference sequence). This CDR3 has 14 amino acids. With 4 bases removed from V and 2 bases from J, the gap between germline ends came to 11 bases. The CDR3 coding sequence is TGTGCCAGCAGCCTGGACTCGTCCACAGATACGCAGTATTTT. Its translation is CASSLDSSTDTQYF.

The chain couples TRBV7-2 to TRBJ1-1; 7 nucleotides align to TRBD1. CDR3 length: 15 residues. J was trimmed by 0 bases and V by 7 bases; bases with no gene match: 8. Germline lookup yields CDR1 SGHTA and CDR2 FQGNSA. The CDR3 here is CASNRQGNMNTEAFF. The CDR3 nucleotides read TGTGCCAGCAACCGACAGGGTAACATGAACACTGAAGCTTTCTTT.

The J gene is TRBJ1-2, the V gene TRBV30, with D unclear. CDR1 is GTSNPN and CDR2 is SVGIG in the germline V gene (reference sequence). Trimming took off 4 bases at V and 4 bases at J, with 16 bases between the two ends. The CDR3 extends over 14 amino acids. As DNA, the CDR3 is TGTGCCTGGACGAGCCAAAGGGCGCGCTATGGCTACACCTTC. It yields the protein CAWTSQRARYGYTF.

The sample holds many counts of this clone. The J gene is TRBJ2-6, the V gene TRBV2; TRBD2 agrees at 8 bases. The CDR3 sequence is 16 residues long. Trimming removed 6 bases from V and 2 bases from J; junction bases left unmatched: 6. Germline V gene lookup returns CDR1 SNHLY and CDR2 FYNNEI. CDR3 nucleotides: TGTGCCAGCAGCCAGACTAGCGTTGCTGGGGCCAACGTCCTGACTTTC. Its protein is CASSQTSVAGANVLTF.